These 9 T cell receptor beta chains were all obtained from the same sample, sequenced in a study of T cell responses to AZD1222 COVID-19 vaccine. Assay: immunoSEQ multiplex PCR; the TCRdb copy retains only in-frame clones and omits some. The data show about 190,000 clones, 85% to 95% seen once. Sequences were derived from peripheral blood, sampled on day 0 of AZD1222 vaccination. These receptors were taken from an adult in good health.

The chain is built from TRBV5-4 and TRBJ1-2, with D tentatively TRBD1 (6 bases). Deletions cut 1 base from V and 8 bases from J, with 12 bases between. The V gene's germline CDR1 is SGHNT and CDR2 YYREEE (reference sequence). The CDR3 loop spans 13 amino acids. CDR3 nucleotides: TGTGCCAGCAGCTTGACAGGGATTGGAGGCTACACCTTC. This gives the protein CASSLTGIGGYTF.

A word on this clone: Germline and junction disagree at one end, which may indicate a read error. The rearrangement uses TRBV5-1 and TRBJ1-6; tentatively, D is TRBD1 (6 bases). Germline V lookup: CDR1 SGHRS, CDR2 YFSETQ. This CDR3 comprises 16 residues. The CDR3, as DNA: TGCGCCAGCAGCTTGGCCACCCCAGGGGCCAATTCAGCCCTCCACTTT. Its protein is CASSLATPGANSALHF.

The V call is TRBV7-3, the J call TRBJ2-2; D may be TRBD1 (6 bases). The CDR3 spans 15 residues. Germline CDR1 is SGHTA and CDR2 is FQGTGA. Trimming took off 4 bases at V and 0 bases at J, with 9 bases between the two ends. CDR3 amino acids: CASSSRTANTGELFF. CDR3 bases: TGTGCCAGCAGCTCCCGGACAGCGAACACCGGGGAGCTGTTTTTT.

The rearrangement uses TRBV6-2 or TRBV6-3 and TRBJ2-7; 7 bases match TRBD1. V lost 6 bases, J lost 2 bases, and 13 bases stayed unmatched. The germline gives CDR1 MNHEY, CDR2 SVGEGT. The CDR3 is made up of 16 amino acids. CDR3 sequence (DNA): TGTGCCAGCAGCTCACCGACAGGGTTAGGAACCTACGAGCAGTACTTC. This translates into CASSSPTGLGTYEQYF.

The gene calls are TRBV18 and TRBJ1-4; tentative D call: TRBD1 (6 bases). The CDR3 length is 19 residues. The V and J ends lost 5 bases and 0 bases respectively, with 22 bases between them. Germline V gives CDR1 KGHSH, CDR2 LQKENI. CDR3: CASSYETGLFGTTNEKLFF. For the CDR3, the DNA is TGTGCCAGCTCATACGAAACAGGGCTCTTCGGCACAACTAATGAAAAACTGTTTTTT.

The rearrangement links TRBV4-3 to TRBJ2-7, with no clear D. The CDR3 is 14 amino acids. CDR1 is LGHNA and CDR2 is YSLEER in the germline V gene. The V end was cut by 0 bases, the J end by 2 bases, with 8 bases between. CDR3 protein: CASSQEGRAYEQYF. CDR3 DNA: TGCGCCAGCAGCCAAGAGGGAAGAGCCTACGAGCAGTACTTC.

Here the CDR3 DNA reads TGTGCCAGCAGCCGGATCAATCAGCCCCAGCATTTT. This codes for CASSRINQPQHF. The V call is TRBV27, the J call TRBJ1-5; D gene ambiguous. The V end was cut by 6 bases, the J end by 3 bases, with 6 bases between. Germline V lookup: CDR1 MNHEY, CDR2 SMNVEV (reference sequence). The CDR3 runs 12 residues.

V gene TRBV6-1 combines with J gene TRBJ2-1; possibly TRBD2 for D (6 bases). Germline-derived CDR1 and CDR2 are MNHNS and SASEGT. The CDR3 is 14 amino acids. Trimming pared 2 bases from V and 4 bases from J, leaving 9 bases between. The CDR3 DNA follows: TGTGCCAGCAGTGAACGGGGGTTGTACAATGAGCAGTTCTTC. Its protein is CASSERGLYNEQFF.

This chain joins TRBV5-5 and TRBJ1-5; D might be TRBD1 (6 bases). V dropped 4 bases and J dropped 9 bases, with 17 bases sitting between them. This CDR3 is 14 amino acids long. Per germline, CDR1 SGHKS and CDR2 YYEKEE (reference sequence). The CDR3, as DNA: TGTGCCAGCAGCCAGGACAGTCTACTGGGGCCCCAGCATTTT. Amino acids: CASSQDSLLGPQHF.